This entry features one TCR beta chain sequence. With no exception, relapse followed autologous stem cell transplantation in all patients, and brentuximab vedotin exposure varied. The data were obtained in a study of PD-1 blockade in classical Hodgkin lymphoma. Libraries were prepared by immunoSEQ multiplex PCR; TCRdb keeps only in-frame clonotypes and omits some of them. The sample contains about 100,000 clones, around 89% of which appear only once. The CDR3 spans 15 residues. Germline assignment: CDR1 SGHAT and CDR2 FQNNGV. The J segment lost 2 bases and the V segment lost 5 bases, leaving 8 bases of the junction unmatched.

The material sequenced was peripheral blood mononuclear cells (PBMCs), taken before the second cycle of nivolumab. The sequence was collected from a human donor with classical Hodgkin lymphoma. J is TRBJ2-7 and V is TRBV11-2; TRBD2 agrees at 8 bases. CDR3 residues: CASSPRGAPTYEQYF. The CDR3 DNA is TGTGCCAGCAGCCCGCGGGGGGCTCCGACCTACGAGCAGTACTTC.